This T cell receptor beta chain was retrieved from a study of response to subunit inactivated influenza vaccine. General observations from the study: There was a suggestion from the authors that each seasonal influenza vaccination recruits few new T cells.

To note about this clonotype: Its specificity is unknown.

TCRdb recomputed calls from the RT-PCR reads with MiXCR, one row per CDR3 protein. The table has about half a million distinct CDR3 sequences, 9.5% to 13% seen once; the top ten hold roughly 12%. Sequenced material: PBMCs from blood, taken more than 35 days after vaccination. The TCR sequence derives from a man in his fifties or sixties who received an inactivated influenza vaccine.

This CDR3 reads CATSRDLAVAYEQYF. DNA for the CDR3: TGTGCCACCAGCAGAGATCTAGCGGTGGCCTACGAGCAGTACTTC. The rearrangement uses TRBV15 and TRBJ2-7; 7 positions agree with TRBD2. CDR1 is LNHNV, CDR2 YYDKDF, per germline (reference sequence). V shed 0 bases, J shed 2 bases, and the junction held 4 bases outside the gene matches. This CDR3 comprises 15 residues.